This passage covers 15 T cell receptor beta chains from one sample sequenced in a study of metastatic and nonmetastatic thyroid tumors (dated by TCRdb to about 2020). The library was built by means of PCR. The listed sequencing device is Illumina HiSeq 4000. TCRdb ran its own pipeline on the public reads, namely fastp trimming at Q25 and MiXCR clone calling, and kept in-frame beta chains. Recorded for this sample are tens of thousands of clones; around 17% of them occurred a single time. The ten largest clones add up to approximately 9.9% of the sample. No treatment had been received by any patient before thyroid surgery. Input material: tumor tissue. The receptors here all came from a female donor with papillary thyroid cancer or a benign thyroid nodule (not recorded which). Some clones in this sample may be carry-over from other donors' samples.

The chain uses TRBV30 and TRBJ1-2, with D maybe TRBD1 (6 bases). The germline CDR1 and CDR2 sequences are GTSNPN and SVGIG (reference sequence). This CDR3 has 14 amino acids. V was cut by 5 bases and J by 5 bases, with 18 bases left in between. CDR3 sequence (DNA): TGTGCCTGGCGCCGGGACATGGCTCTATATGGCTACACCTTC. Its protein is CAWRRDMALYGYTF. Full variable domain (missing parts from reference TRBV30 and TRBJ1-2): SQTIHQWPATLVQPVGSPLSLECTVEGTSNPNLYWYRQAAGRGLQLLFYSVGIGQISSEVPQNLSASRPQDRQFILSSKKLLLSDSGFYLCAWRRDMALYGYTFGSGTRLTVV.

This chain joins TRBV7-9 and TRBJ1-1; D remains ambiguous. V was trimmed by 5 bases and J by 4 bases, leaving 17 bases between them. This CDR3 has 15 amino acids. CDR1 is SEHNR, CDR2 FQNEAQ, per germline (reference sequence). The CDR3 nucleotides are TGTGCCAGCAGCACACTTGGGTGGGGTCCCACTGAAGCTTTCTTT. It yields the protein CASSTLGWGPTEAFF. The full variable domain, with the rest looked up from reference TRBV7-9 and TRBJ1-1, is DTGVSQNPRHKITKRGQNVTFRCDPISEHNRLYWYRQTLGQGPEFLTYFQNEAQLEKSRLLSDRFSAERPKGSFSTLEIQRTEQGDSAMYLCASSTLGWGPTEAFFGQGTRLTVV.

This sequence joins TRBV7-2 and TRBJ2-1; TRBD1 or TRBD2 may be the D gene (5 bases each). CDR1 and CDR2 from the germline V gene are SGHTA and FQGNSA. The CDR3 covers 14 residues. Trimming stripped 8 bases from V and 6 bases from J, with 17 bases between. The CDR3 region has the DNA TGTGCCAGCTCCCACCGAGGGGATTCCAATGAGCAGTTCTTC. Translating it yields CASSHRGDSNEQFF.

This clone has a count of ten or more. The chain recombines TRBV5-1 with TRBJ2-1, with TRBD1 identical over 11 bases. This CDR3 is 15 amino acids long. The trim removed 0 bases at V and 8 bases at J, leaving 4 bases unmatched. Germline CDR1 SGHRS, CDR2 YFSETQ. The CDR3 DNA reads as TGCGCCAGCAGCTTGGCGGGACAGGGGGTGGATGAGCAGTTCTTC. This codes for CASSLAGQGVDEQFF. Variable domain in full (rest from reference TRBV5-1 and TRBJ2-1): KAGVTQTPRYLIKTRGQQVTLSCSPISGHRSVSWYQQTPGQGLQFLFEYFSETQRNKGNFPGRFSGRQFSNSRSEMNVSTLELGDSALYLCASSLAGQGVDEQFFGPGTRLTVL.

This clone came up many times. V and J are TRBV28 and TRBJ1-4; D call uncertain. The ends were cut back, 5 bases at V and 0 bases at J, with 16 bases in the middle. The CDR3 spans 17 residues. Germline V lookup: CDR1 MDHEN, CDR2 SYDVKM. The CDR3 DNA sequence: TGTGCCAGCAGTCCCGGCGCGGGAATTCCAACTAATGAAAAACTGTTTTTT. This gives the protein CASSPGAGIPTNEKLFF.

This clone has at least ten counts. V is TRBV19 and J is TRBJ1-5; 7 bases align to TRBD1. Per germline, CDR1 LNHDA and CDR2 SQIVND (reference sequence). The J segment lost 0 bases and the V segment lost 4 bases, leaving 3 bases of the junction unmatched. The CDR3 consists of 15 residues. The CDR3 DNA reads TGTGCCAGTAGTAATTGGGACAGTAGCAATCAGCCCCAGCATTTT. This codes for CASSNWDSSNQPQHF.

This clone is a singleton in its sample. The V and J genes are TRBV20-1 and TRBJ2-2, with D unresolved. The length of the CDR3 is 16 residues. The V gene's germline CDR1 is DFQATT and CDR2 SNEGSKA (reference sequence). Trimming cost V 0 bases and J 4 bases, with 15 bases left between them. The CDR3 loop reads CSARDPRDTATGELFF. CDR3 DNA sequence: TGCAGTGCTAGAGATCCGAGAGACACCGCCACCGGGGAGCTGTTTTTT.

This clone was counted ten times or more. This chain links TRBV19 with TRBJ1-5, with D possibly being TRBD1 (6 bases). Germline-derived CDR1 and CDR2 are LNHDA and SQIVND (reference sequence). The CDR3 is 16 amino acids. Trimming stripped 7 bases from V and 4 bases from J, with 20 bases between. This CDR3 is CASIIGRDINNQPQHF. The CDR3 nucleotides are TGTGCCAGTATTATCGGCCGGGACATCAATAATCAGCCCCAGCATTTT.

This clone was counted at least ten times. V gene TRBV24-1 combines with J gene TRBJ2-2; TRBD2 matches 7 bases. The CDR3 has 14 residues. The junction had 5 bases not matched to a gene; V was cut back by 5 bases and J by 6 bases. CDR1 KGHDR and CDR2 SFDVKD come from the germline V gene. The CDR3 sequence is CATSGREGAGELFF. CDR3 coding DNA: TGTGCCACCAGTGGCAGGGAGGGAGCCGGGGAGCTGTTTTTT.

This clone was seen at least ten times. This chain connects TRBV27 to TRBJ1-4; D is perhaps TRBD1 (5 bases). Trimming stripped 7 bases from V and 5 bases from J, with 11 bases between. Germline CDR1 MNHEY, CDR2 SMNVEV (reference sequence). The CDR3 totals 13 residues. The DNA for the CDR3 is TGTGCCAGCAAGAATAGGGGAAATGAAAAACTGTTTTTT. Its protein product is CASKNRGNEKLFF.

This clone was observed at least ten times. The chain couples TRBV6-5 to TRBJ1-5; TRBD1 matches at 9 bases. The germline V gene encodes CDR1 MNHEY and CDR2 SVGAGI. The J segment lost 8 bases and the V segment lost 2 bases, leaving 1 base of the junction unmatched. This CDR3 contains 13 residues. CDR3 region: CASSYDRGKPQHF. CDR3 in DNA: TGTGCCAGCAGTTACGACAGGGGGAAGCCCCAGCATTTT.

Ten or more counts support this clone. The chain employs TRBV20-1 and TRBJ1-5; no definite D call. Germline CDR1 is DFQATT and CDR2 is SNEGSKA (reference sequence). This CDR3 comprises 15 residues. The germline V and J ends were trimmed by 6 bases and 2 bases, with 17 bases remaining between them. CDR3 in DNA: TGCAGTGCCCCCCGGGCAGGTTTTGGCAATCAGCCCCAGCATTTT. Translation: CSAPRAGFGNQPQHF.

In its sample, this clone was seen many times. The V and J genes are TRBV24-1 and TRBJ1-2; TRBD1 agrees at 7 bases. The V and J ends lost 6 bases and 4 bases, in that order; junction bases with no gene match: 7. The germline CDR1 and CDR2 sequences are KGHDR and SFDVKD. This CDR3 has 14 residues. CDR3 region: CATSPRDSRYGYTF. For the CDR3, the DNA is TGTGCCACCAGTCCACGGGACAGCCGCTATGGCTACACCTTC.

This clone appeared many times. The chain has TRBV9 and TRBJ2-3; 7 bases are shared with TRBD2. V trimming: 0 bases; J trimming: 3 bases; junction bases outside the gene matches: 7. This CDR3 region has 16 residues. In germline, CDR1 is SGDLS, CDR2 YYNGEE. This CDR3 is CASSVEVWGGTDTQYF. Here the CDR3 DNA reads TGTGCCAGCAGCGTAGAGGTCTGGGGAGGGACAGATACGCAGTATTTT.

The V call is TRBV7-2, the J call TRBJ2-7; D unresolved. Germline V lookup: CDR1 SGHTA, CDR2 FQGNSA. CDR3 length: 14 amino acids. V lost 3 bases to trimming and J lost 1 base, with 10 bases between them. In DNA, the CDR3 is TGTGCCAGCAGCTTTTCGGCGGCGTCCTACGAGCAGTACTTC. Its protein is CASSFSAASYEQYF. The full variable domain, in which reference TRBV7-2 and TRBJ2-7 provide the parts outside the CDR3, is GAGVSQSPSNKVTEKGKDVELRCDPISGHTALYWYRQSLGQGLEFLIYFQGNSAPDKSGLPSDRFSAERTGGSVSTLTIQRTQQEDSAVYLCASSFSAASYEQYFGPGTRLTVT.